This TCR beta chain was identified during a study of human T cells and chemical hapten exposure. The time point: pre-sensitization, week 0. The treatment here: therapeutic diphenylcyclopropenone sensitization with weekly scalp DPC. Each CDR3 protein gets one entry after TCRdb re-called the RACE reads with MiXCR. The repertoire holds about 80,000 distinct CDR3 sequences, with 14% as singletons. The CDR3 extends over 14 amino acids. V was clipped by 10 bases and J by 0 bases, with 15 bases between them. The germline CDR1 and CDR2 sequences are LNHDA and SQIVND (reference sequence). This clonotype was obtained from a woman in her forties or fifties with alopecia areata. Some clones in this sample may be carry-over from other donors' samples. J is TRBJ1-2 and V is TRBV19; D is undetermined. The sequencing here drew on whole blood, taken in connection with sensitization to the hapten diphenylcyclopropenone (DPC). In DNA form, the CDR3 reads TGTGCCACATCCCCCTCGTGGACTAACTATGGCTACACCTTC. Its protein product is CATSPSWTNYGYTF. The variable domain in full, completed from reference TRBV19 and TRBJ1-2, reads DGGITQSPKYLFRKEGQNVTLSCEQNLNHDAMYWYRQDPGQGLRLIYYSQIVNDFQKGDIAEGYSVSREKKESFPLTVTSAQKNPTAFYLCATSPSWTNYGYTFGSGTRLTVV.